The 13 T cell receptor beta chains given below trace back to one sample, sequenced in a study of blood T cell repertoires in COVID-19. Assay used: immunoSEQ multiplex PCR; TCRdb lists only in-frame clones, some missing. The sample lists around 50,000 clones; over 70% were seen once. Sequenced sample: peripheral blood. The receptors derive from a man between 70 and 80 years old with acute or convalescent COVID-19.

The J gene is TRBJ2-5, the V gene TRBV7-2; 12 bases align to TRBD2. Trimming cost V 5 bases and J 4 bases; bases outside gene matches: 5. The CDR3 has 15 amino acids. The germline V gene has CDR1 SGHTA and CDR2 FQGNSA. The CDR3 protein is CASSTGLAGRETQYF. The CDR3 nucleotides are TGTGCCAGCAGCACCGGACTAGCGGGGAGAGAGACCCAGTACTTC.

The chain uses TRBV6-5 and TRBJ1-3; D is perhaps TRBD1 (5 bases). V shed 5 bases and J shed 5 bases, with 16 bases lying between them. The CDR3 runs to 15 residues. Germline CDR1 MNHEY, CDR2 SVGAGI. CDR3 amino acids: CASSPMEGLRNTIYF. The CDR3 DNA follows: TGTGCCAGCAGTCCGATGGAGGGGTTGCGAAACACCATATATTTT.

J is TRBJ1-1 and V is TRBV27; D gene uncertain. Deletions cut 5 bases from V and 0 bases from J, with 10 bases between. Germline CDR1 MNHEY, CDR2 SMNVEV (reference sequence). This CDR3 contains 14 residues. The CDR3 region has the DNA TGTGCCAGCAGTGGTCAGAACATGAACACTGAAGCTTTCTTT. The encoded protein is CASSGQNMNTEAFF.

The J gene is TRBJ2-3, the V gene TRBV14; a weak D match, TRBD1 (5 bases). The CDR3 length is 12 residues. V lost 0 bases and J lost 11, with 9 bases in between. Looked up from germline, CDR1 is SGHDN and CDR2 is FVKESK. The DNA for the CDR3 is TGTGCCAGCAGCCAAGAACTGGGGCAGCAGTATTTT. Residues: CASSQELGQQYF.

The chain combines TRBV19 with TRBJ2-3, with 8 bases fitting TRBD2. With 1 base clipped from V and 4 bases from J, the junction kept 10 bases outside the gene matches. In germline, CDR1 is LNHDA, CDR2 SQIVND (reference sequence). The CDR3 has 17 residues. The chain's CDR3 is CASSIGPSGRFPDTQYF. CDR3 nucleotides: TGTGCCAGTAGTATAGGTCCGAGCGGGAGATTTCCAGATACGCAGTATTTT. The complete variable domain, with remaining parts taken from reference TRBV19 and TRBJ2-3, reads DGGITQSPKYLFRKEGQNVTLSCEQNLNHDAMYWYRQDPGQGLRLIYYSQIVNDFQKGDIAEGYSVSREKKESFPLTVTSAQKNPTAFYLCASSIGPSGRFPDTQYFGPGTRLTVL.

CDR3 in DNA: TGTGCCAGCTCACCTCCAGGGGCAGGGGCTAGCCAGCCCCAGCATTTT. The encoded protein is CASSPPGAGASQPQHF. V and J are TRBV18 and TRBJ1-5; the D gene is possibly TRBD1 (6 bases). CDR1 is KGHSH, CDR2 LQKENI, per germline. V was clipped by 3 bases and J by 7 bases, with 19 bases between them. This CDR3 comprises 16 residues.

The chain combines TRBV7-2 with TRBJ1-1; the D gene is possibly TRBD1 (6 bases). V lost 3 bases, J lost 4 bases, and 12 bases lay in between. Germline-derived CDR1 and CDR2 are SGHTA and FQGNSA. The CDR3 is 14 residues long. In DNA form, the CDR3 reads TGTGCCAGCAGCTTGACAGGAACGGGCACTGAAGCTTTCTTT. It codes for CASSLTGTGTEAFF.

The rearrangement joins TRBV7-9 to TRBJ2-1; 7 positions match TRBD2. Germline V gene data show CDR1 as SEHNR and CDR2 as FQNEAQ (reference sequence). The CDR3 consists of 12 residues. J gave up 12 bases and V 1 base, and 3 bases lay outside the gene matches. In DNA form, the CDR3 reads TGTGCCAGCAGCTTAGGCGGGAGAGGGCAGTTCTTC. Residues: CASSLGGRGQFF.

This CDR3 reads CASSAAPYNEQFF. The CDR3 nucleotides are TGTGCCAGCAGCGCGGCCCCCTACAATGAGCAGTTCTTC. The rearrangement joins TRBV2 to TRBJ2-1; D unresolved. Trimming cost V 6 bases and J 2 bases, with 8 bases left between them. This CDR3 is built from 13 residues. Looked up from germline, CDR1 is SNHLY and CDR2 is FYNNEI.

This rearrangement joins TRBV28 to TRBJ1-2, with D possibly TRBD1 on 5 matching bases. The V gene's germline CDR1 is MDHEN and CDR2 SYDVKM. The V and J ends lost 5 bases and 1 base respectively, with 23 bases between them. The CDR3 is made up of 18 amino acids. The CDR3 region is CASSPPGHGKEGNYGYTF. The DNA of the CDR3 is TGTGCCAGCAGTCCCCCAGGACATGGCAAGGAGGGTAACTATGGCTACACCTTC.

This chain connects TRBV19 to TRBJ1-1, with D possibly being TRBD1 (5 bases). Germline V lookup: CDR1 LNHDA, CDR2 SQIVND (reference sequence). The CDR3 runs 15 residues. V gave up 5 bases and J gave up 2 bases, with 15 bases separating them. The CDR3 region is CASSPRRRGNTEAFF. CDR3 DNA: TGTGCCAGTAGTCCACGGCGGAGGGGAAACACTGAAGCTTTCTTT.

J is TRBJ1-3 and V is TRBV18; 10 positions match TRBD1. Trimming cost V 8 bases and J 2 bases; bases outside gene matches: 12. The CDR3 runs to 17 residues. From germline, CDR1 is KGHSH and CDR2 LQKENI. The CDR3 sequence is CASAGTGEARTGNTIYF. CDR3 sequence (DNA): TGTGCCAGCGCCGGGACAGGGGAAGCTCGAACTGGAAACACCATATATTTT.

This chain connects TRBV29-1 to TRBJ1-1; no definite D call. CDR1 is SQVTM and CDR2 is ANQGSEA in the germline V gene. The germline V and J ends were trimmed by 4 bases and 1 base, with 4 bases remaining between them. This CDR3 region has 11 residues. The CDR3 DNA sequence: TGCAGCGTTGTCAAGAACACTGAAGCTTTCTTT. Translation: CSVVKNTEAFF.